The 23 T cell receptor beta chains listed next were all sequenced from one sample in a study of Ad26.COV2.S vaccination and SARS-CoV-2 variants. The treatment denotes: roughly 20 received Ad26.COV2.S at low or high dose, single or two shots; 5 received placebo; per-sample allocation not given. Specimens were obtained on day 63 following the first vaccine or placebo injection. Libraries were prepared by immunoSEQ multiplex PCR; TCRdb keeps only in-frame clonotypes and omits some of them. The sample lists approximately 480,000 clones, 70% to 90% seen once, with 13% in the top ten. Sequenced material: peripheral blood, taken in a trial of Ad26.COV2.S vaccine versus placebo. The receptor source for this set is a person between 18 and 65 years old who received the Ad26.COV2.S COVID-19 vaccine or a placebo.

With regard to this clone: The sample has other DNA sequences that encode this CDR3 too. This sequence joins TRBV28 and TRBJ1-5, with D maybe TRBD1 (5 bases). CDR3 length: 18 amino acids. V lost 8 bases, J lost 4 bases, and 27 bases lay in between. The germline CDR1 and CDR2 sequences are MDHEN and SYDVKM. For the CDR3, the DNA is TGTGCCAGCCAAATTCGGGGGAGGGGATGGGTAGGGAATCAGCCCCAGCATTTT. Amino acid sequence: CASQIRGRGWVGNQPQHF.

The genes are TRBV15 and TRBJ1-6; D unclear. This CDR3 contains 12 residues. V lost 5 bases and J 6 bases, leaving 5 bases between the germline ends. Per the germline V gene, CDR1 is LNHNV and CDR2 is YYDKDF (reference sequence). DNA for the CDR3: TGTGCCACCAGCTCCATTAATTCACCCCTCCACTTT. Protein: CATSSINSPLHF.

This clone was seen just once. V and J are TRBV25-1 and TRBJ1-1, with a possible D match to TRBD1 (5 bases). The germline gives CDR1 MGHDK, CDR2 SYGVNS. V dropped 5 bases and J dropped 0 bases, with 16 bases sitting between them. CDR3 length: 16 amino acids. This chain's CDR3 is CASSQGSFTVNTEAFF. The CDR3 DNA reads TGTGCCAGCAGTCAGGGTAGCTTCACAGTGAACACTGAAGCTTTCTTT.

The V and J genes are TRBV27 and TRBJ2-2; D is unclear. The CDR3 sequence is 11 residues long. The germline V gene has CDR1 MNHEY and CDR2 SMNVEV (reference sequence). Trimming pared 2 bases from V and 8 bases from J, leaving 3 bases between. CDR3 sequence (DNA): TGTGCCAGCAGTTTAAGGGGGGAGCTGTTTTTT. Amino acid sequence: CASSLRGELFF.

Concerning this clone: The sample contains more than one DNA sequence encoding this CDR3. The chain recombines TRBV7-2 with TRBJ1-3; weak D call: TRBD1 (5 bases). This CDR3 is 15 amino acids long. Germline V gene lookup returns CDR1 SGHTA and CDR2 FQGNSA. V lost 1 base to trimming and J lost 0 bases, with 7 bases between them. The CDR3 region is CASSLGTGSGNTIYF. CDR3 nucleotide sequence: TGTGCCAGCAGCTTAGGTACAGGCTCTGGAAACACCATATATTTT. Full variable domain (remainder filled in from reference TRBV7-2 and TRBJ1-3): GAGVSQSPSNKVTEKGKDVELRCDPISGHTALYWYRQSLGQGLEFLIYFQGNSAPDKSGLPSDRFSAERTGGSVSTLTIQRTQQEDSAVYLCASSLGTGSGNTIYFGEGSWLTVV.

The V and J genes are TRBV6-2 or TRBV6-3 and TRBJ1-2; no clear D. In germline, CDR1 is MNHEY, CDR2 SVGEGT. The V end was cut by 6 bases, the J end by 10 bases, with 18 bases between. CDR3 length: 13 amino acids. CDR3 sequence (DNA): TGTGCCAGCAGCCAGAATTATAATAGGTTCTACACCTTC. Amino acid sequence: CASSQNYNRFYTF.

The chain links TRBV3-1 (or the pseudogene TRBV3-2) to TRBJ1-5; D call uncertain. Germline V lookup: CDR1 LGHDT, CDR2 YNNKEL (reference sequence). V was cut by 4 bases and J by 0 bases, with 16 bases left in between. The CDR3 runs to 17 residues. DNA for the CDR3: TGTGCCAGCAGCCCACAGAGGGTGGGCTTTAGCAATCAGCCCCAGCATTTT. Amino acid sequence: CASSPQRVGFSNQPQHF.

The rearrangement joins TRBV4-3 to TRBJ2-1; D uncertain. V gave up 2 bases and J gave up 10 bases, with 15 bases separating them. The CDR3 totals 14 residues. Germline V gene sequence: CDR1 LGHNA, CDR2 YSLEER. The CDR3: CASSQLTSMVEQFF. CDR3 nucleotide sequence: TGCGCCAGCAGCCAACTTACCTCTATGGTCGAGCAGTTCTTC.

The J gene is TRBJ1-1, the V gene TRBV13; D remains ambiguous. From germline, CDR1 is PRHDT and CDR2 FYEKMQ (reference sequence). The CDR3 loop spans 15 amino acids. V gave up 5 bases and J gave up 4 bases, with 17 bases separating them. CDR3 in amino acids: CASSQRLRAGTEAFF. CDR3 DNA: TGTGCCAGCAGCCAGCGATTACGGGCGGGCACTGAAGCTTTCTTT.

The V gene is TRBV27, the J gene TRBJ2-3; D is undetermined. Germline V gene sequence: CDR1 MNHEY, CDR2 SMNVEV (reference sequence). The CDR3 is 14 residues long. Deletions cut 2 bases from V and 0 bases from J, with 6 bases between. CDR3 sequence: CASSLVRSTDTQYF. As DNA, the CDR3 is TGTGCCAGCAGTTTAGTGCGTAGCACAGATACGCAGTATTTT.

The chain carries TRBV18 and TRBJ2-7, with D hard to call. This CDR3 is 13 amino acids long. V gave up 4 bases and J gave up 3 bases, with 10 bases separating them. Germline values: CDR1 KGHSH, CDR2 LQKENI. This chain's CDR3 is CASSRGARYEQYF. The CDR3 bases are TGTGCCAGCTCACGAGGTGCGCGCTACGAGCAGTACTTC.

The chain couples TRBV28 to TRBJ1-1, with unresolved D. V gave up 2 bases and J gave up 2 bases, with 24 bases separating them. Germline V lookup: CDR1 MDHEN, CDR2 SYDVKM. CDR3 size: 19 residues. The CDR3 loop is CASSLPPPPAAYFNTEAFF. The CDR3 DNA sequence: TGTGCCAGCAGTTTACCGCCCCCCCCAGCCGCCTACTTTAACACTGAAGCTTTCTTT.

The chain uses TRBV29-1 and TRBJ2-7, with D tentatively TRBD2 (5 bases). The V and J ends lost 3 bases and 7 bases respectively, with 7 bases between them. Germline V gene lookup returns CDR1 SQVTM and CDR2 ANQGSEA. The CDR3 spans 10 residues. The CDR3: CSVDEGEQYF. The CDR3 DNA follows: TGCAGCGTTGATGAGGGAGAGCAGTACTTC.

This chain connects TRBV28 to TRBJ2-7; D tentatively fits TRBD1 or TRBD2 (6 bases each). Between the trimmed V and J ends, which lost 5 bases and 0 bases, there was a span of 14 bases. This CDR3 is 15 amino acids long. From germline, CDR1 is MDHEN and CDR2 SYDVKM. CDR3 amino acids: CASSARRGSSYEQYF. The CDR3 DNA reads TGTGCCAGCAGTGCTCGGAGGGGGAGCTCCTACGAGCAGTACTTC.

Points on this clone: This clone may be a read error of a much larger clone one base away. V gene TRBV27 combines with J gene TRBJ1-5, with TRBD1 as a possible D gene (5 bases). The CDR3 has 12 residues. In germline, CDR1 is MNHEY, CDR2 SMNVEV (reference sequence). V was trimmed by 2 bases and J by 6 bases, leaving 5 bases between them. The CDR3 sequence: CASSLGGQPQHF. Here the CDR3 DNA reads TGTGCCAGCAGTTTAGGGGGTCAGCCCCAGCATTTT.

This clone has more than one count but fewer than ten. The chain links TRBV5-5 to TRBJ2-3, with 9 bases lining up with TRBD2. In germline, CDR1 is SGHKS, CDR2 YYEKEE (reference sequence). The V segment lost 6 bases and the J segment 6 bases; nucleotides outside the gene matches: 11. This CDR3 is 15 amino acids long. The CDR3 DNA is TGTGCCAGCACGCTTCTTCCTAGCGGGACTGATACGCAGTATTTT. It is translated as CASTLLPSGTDTQYF.

Only one count was recorded for this clone. The J gene is TRBJ1-5, the V gene TRBV5-1, with TRBD1 as a possible D gene (5 bases). V was clipped by 4 bases and J by 4 bases, with 9 bases between them. This CDR3 has 13 residues. Per the germline V gene, CDR1 is SGHRS and CDR2 is YFSETQ. DNA for the CDR3: TGCGCCAGCAGCCCGGGACGGAATCAGCCCCAGCATTTT. It yields the protein CASSPGRNQPQHF.

The chain is built from TRBV4-3 and TRBJ2-7, with unresolved D. This CDR3 comprises 15 residues. V lost 0 bases and J 3 bases, leaving 12 bases between the germline ends. Germline-derived CDR1 and CDR2 are LGHNA and YSLEER. CDR3 nucleotides: TGCGCCAGCAGCCAAGACCGATCCTCCTACTACGAGCAGTACTTC. Its translation: CASSQDRSSYYEQYF.

This chain connects TRBV6-1 to TRBJ2-3, with 11 positions matching TRBD2. After removal of 3 bases from V and 0 bases from J, the junction contained 2 bases not matched to a gene. Germline values: CDR1 MNHNS, CDR2 SASEGT. There are 16 residues in the CDR3. The CDR3 coding sequence is TGTGCCAGCAGTGATCTAGCGGGGGGAAGCACAGATACGCAGTATTTT. Translation gives CASSDLAGGSTDTQYF.

The gene calls are TRBV13 and TRBJ2-1; 11 nucleotides line up with TRBD2. Losses at the gene ends were 1 base for V and 3 bases for J; bases not matched to a gene: 11. CDR3 size: 19 residues. Germline CDR1 and CDR2: PRHDT and FYEKMQ (reference sequence). CDR3 sequence: CASSLEGLAASGLYNEQFF. CDR3 sequence (DNA): TGTGCCAGCAGCTTAGAGGGACTAGCGGCCTCCGGCCTCTACAATGAGCAGTTCTTC.

The chain combines TRBV6-2 or TRBV6-3 with TRBJ1-6, with D perhaps matching TRBD1 (6 bases). CDR1 and CDR2 (germline): MNHEY, SVGEGT. The ends were cut back, 4 bases at V and 6 bases at J, with 10 bases in the middle. This CDR3 comprises 14 residues. CDR3 amino acids: CASSSTGRNSPLHF. CDR3 DNA: TGTGCCAGCAGTTCGACAGGTCGTAATTCACCCCTCCACTTT.

V gene TRBV7-8 combines with J gene TRBJ2-6; 7 nucleotides line up with TRBD1. The V and J ends lost 4 bases and 1 base, in that order; junction bases with no gene match: 16. CDR1 and CDR2 from the germline V gene are SGHVS and FQNEAQ. The CDR3 runs to 20 residues. Here the CDR3 DNA reads TGTGCCAGCAGCTACCTCCGGCGGCAGGGGGTAAAATCTGGGGCCAACGTCCTGACTTTC. Amino acid sequence: CASSYLRRQGVKSGANVLTF.

J is TRBJ2-5 and V is TRBV7-9; TRBD1 aligns across 7 bases. CDR3 length: 15 residues. V trimming: 2 bases; J trimming: 1 base; junction bases outside the gene matches: 4. Germline CDR1 SEHNR, CDR2 FQNEAQ (reference sequence). The CDR3 is CASSLSQGVQETQYF. For the CDR3, the DNA is TGTGCCAGCAGCTTAAGCCAGGGGGTCCAAGAGACCCAGTACTTC. Drawing the rest from reference TRBV7-9 and TRBJ2-5, the complete variable domain is DTGVSQNPRHKITKRGQNVTFRCDPISEHNRLYWYRQTLGQGPEFLTYFQNEAQLEKSRLLSDRFSAERPKGSFSTLEIQRTEQGDSAMYLCASSLSQGVQETQYFGPGTRLLVL.